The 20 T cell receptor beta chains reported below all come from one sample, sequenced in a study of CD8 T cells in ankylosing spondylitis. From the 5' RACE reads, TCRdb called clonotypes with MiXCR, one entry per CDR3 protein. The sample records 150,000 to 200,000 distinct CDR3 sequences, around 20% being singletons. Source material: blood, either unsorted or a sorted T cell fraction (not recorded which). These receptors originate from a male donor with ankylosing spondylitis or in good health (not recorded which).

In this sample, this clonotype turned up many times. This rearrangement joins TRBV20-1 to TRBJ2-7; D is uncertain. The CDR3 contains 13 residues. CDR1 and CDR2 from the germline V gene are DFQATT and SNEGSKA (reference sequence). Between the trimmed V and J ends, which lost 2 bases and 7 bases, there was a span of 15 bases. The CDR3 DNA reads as TGCAGTGCTAGACGAGACACCACGAGGGAGCAGTACTTC. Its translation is CSARRDTTREQYF.

The CDR3 DNA sequence: TGTGCCAGCAGCCCGGGGGGACTAGCGGATAATGAGCAGTTCTTC. It is translated as CASSPGGLADNEQFF. This rearrangement joins TRBV5-4 to TRBJ2-1, with 11 positions matching TRBD2. This CDR3 has 15 residues. V lost 4 bases to trimming and J lost 7 bases; unmatched junction nucleotides: 7. Germline-derived CDR1 and CDR2 are SGHNT and YYREEE (reference sequence). The whole variable domain, remainder taken from reference TRBV5-4 and TRBJ2-1, is ETGVTQSPTHLIKTRGQQVTLRCSSQSGHNTVSWYQQALGQGPQFIFQYYREEENGRGNFPPRFSGLQFPNYSSELNVNALELDDSALYLCASSPGGLADNEQFFGPGTRLTVL.

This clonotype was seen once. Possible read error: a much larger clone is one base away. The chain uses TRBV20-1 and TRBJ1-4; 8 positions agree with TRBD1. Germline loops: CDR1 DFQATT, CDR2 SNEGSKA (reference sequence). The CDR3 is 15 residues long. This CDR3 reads CGAREGTGSNEKLFF. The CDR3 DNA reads TGCGGTGCTAGAGAAGGGACAGGTTCCAATGAAAAACTGTTTTTT.

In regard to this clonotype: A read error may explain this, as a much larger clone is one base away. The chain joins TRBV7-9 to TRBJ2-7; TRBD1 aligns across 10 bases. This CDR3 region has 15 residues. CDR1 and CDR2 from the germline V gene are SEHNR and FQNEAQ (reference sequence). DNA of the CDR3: TGTGCCAGCAGCTCCTCCGGGACAGGGGATCGCGAGCGGTACTTC. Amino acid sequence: CASSSSGTGDRERYF.

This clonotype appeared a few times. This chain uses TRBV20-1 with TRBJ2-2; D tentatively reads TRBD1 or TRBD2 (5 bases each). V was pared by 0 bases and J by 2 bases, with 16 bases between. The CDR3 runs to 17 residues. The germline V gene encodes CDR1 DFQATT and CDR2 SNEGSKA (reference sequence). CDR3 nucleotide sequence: TGCAGTGCTAGAGATCTGACCACGGGGCCCAACACCGGGGAGCTGTTTTTT. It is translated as CSARDLTTGPNTGELFF.

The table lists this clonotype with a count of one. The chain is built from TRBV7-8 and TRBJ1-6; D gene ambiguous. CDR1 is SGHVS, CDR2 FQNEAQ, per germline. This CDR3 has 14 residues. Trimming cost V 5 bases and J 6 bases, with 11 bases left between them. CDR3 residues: CASSALSFNSPLHF. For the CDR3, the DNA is TGTGCCAGCAGCGCCCTTAGTTTTAATTCACCCCTCCACTTT.

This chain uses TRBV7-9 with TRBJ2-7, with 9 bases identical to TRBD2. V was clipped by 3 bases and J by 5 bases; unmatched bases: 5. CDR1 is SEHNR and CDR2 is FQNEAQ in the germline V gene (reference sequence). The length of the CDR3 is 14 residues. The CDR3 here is CASSFGTSPDEQYF. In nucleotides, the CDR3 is TGTGCCAGCAGCTTCGGGACTAGCCCCGACGAGCAGTACTTC. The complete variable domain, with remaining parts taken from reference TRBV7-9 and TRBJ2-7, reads DTGVSQNPRHKITKRGQNVTFRCDPISEHNRLYWYRQTLGQGPEFLTYFQNEAQLEKSRLLSDRFSAERPKGSFSTLEIQRTEQGDSAMYLCASSFGTSPDEQYFGPGTRLTVT.

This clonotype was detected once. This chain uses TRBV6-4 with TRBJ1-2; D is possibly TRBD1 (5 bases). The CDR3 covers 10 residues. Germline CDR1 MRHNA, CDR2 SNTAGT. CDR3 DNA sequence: TGTGGGGGCAGAGCCTATGGCTACACCTTC. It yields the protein CGGRAYGYTF.

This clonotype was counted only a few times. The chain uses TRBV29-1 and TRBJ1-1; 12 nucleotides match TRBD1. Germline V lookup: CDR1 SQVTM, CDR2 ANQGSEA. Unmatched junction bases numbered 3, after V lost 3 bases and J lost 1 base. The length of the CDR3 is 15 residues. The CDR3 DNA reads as TGCAGCGTTGAGGGGACAGGGGGCGCGAACACTGAAGCTTTCTTT. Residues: CSVEGTGGANTEAFF.

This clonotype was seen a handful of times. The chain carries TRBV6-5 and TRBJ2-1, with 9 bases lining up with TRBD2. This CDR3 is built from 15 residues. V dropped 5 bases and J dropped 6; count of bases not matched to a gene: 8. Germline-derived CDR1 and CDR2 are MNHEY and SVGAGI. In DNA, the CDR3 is TGTGCCAGCAGTCCTCCGGCGGGAGGGAGCAATGAGCAGTTCTTC. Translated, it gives CASSPPAGGSNEQFF.

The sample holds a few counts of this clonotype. CDR3 in DNA: TGCAGTGCTAGAGTGGGAGGGATCTATGGCTACACCTTC. Translation: CSARVGGIYGYTF. The gene calls are TRBV20-1 and TRBJ1-2; D gene unclear. V lost 1 base and J lost 4, with 10 bases in between. Germline CDR1 DFQATT, CDR2 SNEGSKA (reference sequence). This CDR3 is built from 13 residues.

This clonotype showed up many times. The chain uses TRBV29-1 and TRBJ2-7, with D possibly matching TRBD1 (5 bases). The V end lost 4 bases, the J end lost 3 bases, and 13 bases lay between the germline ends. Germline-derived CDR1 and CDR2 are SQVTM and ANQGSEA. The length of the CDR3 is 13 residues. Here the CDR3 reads CSVGTMGLYEQYF. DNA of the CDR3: TGCAGCGTTGGCACAATGGGGCTCTACGAGCAGTACTTC.

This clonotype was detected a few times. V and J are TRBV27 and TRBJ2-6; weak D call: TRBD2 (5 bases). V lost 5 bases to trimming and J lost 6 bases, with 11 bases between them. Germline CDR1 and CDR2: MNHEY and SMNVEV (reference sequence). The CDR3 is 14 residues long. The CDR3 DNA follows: TGTGCCAGCAGTGAGTCGGGAAAGGCCAACGTCCTGACTTTC. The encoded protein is CASSESGKANVLTF.

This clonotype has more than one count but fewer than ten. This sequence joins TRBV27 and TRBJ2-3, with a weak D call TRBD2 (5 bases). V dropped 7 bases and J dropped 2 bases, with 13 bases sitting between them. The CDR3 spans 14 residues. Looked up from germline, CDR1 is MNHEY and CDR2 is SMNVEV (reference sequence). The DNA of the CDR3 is TGTGCCAGCACCCGGACGGGATACACAGATACGCAGTATTTT. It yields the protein CASTRTGYTDTQYF.

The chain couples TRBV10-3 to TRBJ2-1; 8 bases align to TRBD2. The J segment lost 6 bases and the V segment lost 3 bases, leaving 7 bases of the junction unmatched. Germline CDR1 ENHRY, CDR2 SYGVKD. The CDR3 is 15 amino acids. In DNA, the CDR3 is TGTGCCATCAGTGAATTTCGTACTAGCGGCAATGAGCAGTTCTTC. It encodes CAISEFRTSGNEQFF.

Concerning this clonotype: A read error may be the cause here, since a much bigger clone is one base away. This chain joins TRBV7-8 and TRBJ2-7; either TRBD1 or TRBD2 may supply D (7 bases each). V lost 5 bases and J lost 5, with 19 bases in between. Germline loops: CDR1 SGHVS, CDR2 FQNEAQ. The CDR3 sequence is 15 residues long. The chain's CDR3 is CASSPGRGRPHEQYF. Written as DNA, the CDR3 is TGTGCCAGCAGCCCTGGGAGGGGGCGGCCGCACGAGCAGTACTTC.

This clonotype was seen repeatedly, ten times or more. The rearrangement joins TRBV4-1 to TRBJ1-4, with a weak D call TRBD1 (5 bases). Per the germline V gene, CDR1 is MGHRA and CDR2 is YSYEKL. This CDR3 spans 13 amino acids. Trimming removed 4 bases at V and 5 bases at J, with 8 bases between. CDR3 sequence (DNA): TGCGCCAGCAGCCCCGGGGGAAATGAAAAACTGTTTTTT. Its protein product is CASSPGGNEKLFF.

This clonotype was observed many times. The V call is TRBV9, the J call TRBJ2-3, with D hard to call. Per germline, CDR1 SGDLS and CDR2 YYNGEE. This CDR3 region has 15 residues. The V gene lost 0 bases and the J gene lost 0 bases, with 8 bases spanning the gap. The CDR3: CASSVAGPSTDTQYF. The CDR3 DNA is TGTGCCAGCAGCGTAGCTGGGCCTAGCACAGATACGCAGTATTTT.

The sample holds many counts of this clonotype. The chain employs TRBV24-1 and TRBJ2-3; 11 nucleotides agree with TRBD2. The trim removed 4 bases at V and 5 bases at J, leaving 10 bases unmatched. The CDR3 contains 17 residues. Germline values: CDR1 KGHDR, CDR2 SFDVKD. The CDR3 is CATSDTGLADVGDTQYF. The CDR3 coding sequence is TGTGCCACCAGTGACACGGGACTAGCGGACGTGGGAGATACGCAGTATTTT.

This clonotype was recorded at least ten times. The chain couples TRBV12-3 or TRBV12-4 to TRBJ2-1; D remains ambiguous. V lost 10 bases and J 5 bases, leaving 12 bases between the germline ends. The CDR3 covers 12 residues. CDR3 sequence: CATQPTNNEQFF. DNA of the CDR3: TGTGCCACCCAACCTACGAACAATGAGCAGTTCTTC.